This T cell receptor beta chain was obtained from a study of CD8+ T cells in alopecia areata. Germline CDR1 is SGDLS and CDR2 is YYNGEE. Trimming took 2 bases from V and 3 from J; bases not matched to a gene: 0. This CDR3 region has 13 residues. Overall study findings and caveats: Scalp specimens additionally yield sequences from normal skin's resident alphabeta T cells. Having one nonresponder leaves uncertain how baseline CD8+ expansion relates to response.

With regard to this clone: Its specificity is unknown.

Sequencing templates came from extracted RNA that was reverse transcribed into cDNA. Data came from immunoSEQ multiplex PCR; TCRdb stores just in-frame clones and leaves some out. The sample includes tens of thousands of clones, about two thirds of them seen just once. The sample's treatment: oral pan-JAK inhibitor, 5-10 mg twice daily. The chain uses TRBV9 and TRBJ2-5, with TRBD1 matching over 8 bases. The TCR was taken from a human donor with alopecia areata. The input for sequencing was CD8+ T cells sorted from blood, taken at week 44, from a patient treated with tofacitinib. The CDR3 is CASSVDREETQYF. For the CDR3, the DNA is TGTGCCAGCAGCGTGGACAGGGAAGAGACCCAGTACTTC.